This T cell receptor (beta chain) is from a study of blood T cell repertoires in COVID-19. About the research overall: Some COVID-19 samples were acute and others convalescent; all came from the United States, Italy and Spain. The analysed material was cDNA or gDNA that came from T cells, B-cell-depleted T cells, or PBMCs.

Methods used by the authors: The assay estimated nucleated cells by amplifying reference gene primers. Data came from immunoSEQ multiplex PCR; TCRdb stores just in-frame clones and leaves some out. The V and J calls and clone size are taken from that table; D and trimming were inferred from the DNA. This table has tens of thousands of clones, 80% to 85% appearing once. With 1 base clipped from V and 2 bases from J, the junction kept 7 bases outside the gene matches. The germline V gene has CDR1 SGHAT and CDR2 FQNNGV. This CDR3 contains 18 residues. The material sequenced was peripheral blood. The V and J genes are TRBV11-2 and TRBJ2-6; 8 bases line up with TRBD1. The receptor was isolated from a man at least 80 years old with active or convalescent COVID-19. The DNA for the CDR3 is TGTGCCAGCAGCTTAGCGCCGACAGGGGCTGCTGGGGCCAACGTCCTGACTTTC. Translated: CASSLAPTGAAGANVLTF.